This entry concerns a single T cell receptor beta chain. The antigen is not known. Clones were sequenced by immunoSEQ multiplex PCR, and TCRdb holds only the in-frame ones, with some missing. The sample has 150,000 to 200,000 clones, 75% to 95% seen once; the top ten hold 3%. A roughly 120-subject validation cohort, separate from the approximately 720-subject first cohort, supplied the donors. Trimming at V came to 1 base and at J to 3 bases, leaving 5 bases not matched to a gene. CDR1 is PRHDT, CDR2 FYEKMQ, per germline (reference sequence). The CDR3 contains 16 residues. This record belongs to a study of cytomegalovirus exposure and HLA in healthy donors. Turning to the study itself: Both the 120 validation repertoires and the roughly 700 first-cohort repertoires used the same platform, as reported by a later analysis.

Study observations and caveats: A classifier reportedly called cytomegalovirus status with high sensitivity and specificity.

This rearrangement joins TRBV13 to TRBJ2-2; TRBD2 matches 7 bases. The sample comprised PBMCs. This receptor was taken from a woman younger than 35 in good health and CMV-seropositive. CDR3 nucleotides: TGTGCCAGCAGCTTAGTTCCAGCGGGACACACCGGGGAGCTGTTTTTT. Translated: CASSLVPAGHTGELFF.